The 18 T cell receptor beta chains below all came from one sample that was sequenced in a study of CD8 T cells in ankylosing spondylitis. The study, taken as a whole, reports: Seemingly distinctive of ankylosing spondylitis blood was a TCR beta motif formed by eight highly homologous variants.

TCRdb re-called the 5' RACE reads with MiXCR, one entry per CDR3 protein. The table lists around 450,000 distinct CDR3 sequences, around 26% of them singletons. What these receptors recognize is not known. Sequencing input: blood, either unsorted or a sorted T cell fraction (not recorded which). Receptors were obtained from a male donor with ankylosing spondylitis.

This chain links TRBV20-1 with TRBJ2-2; no clear D gene. There are 14 residues in the CDR3. Germline CDR1 is DFQATT and CDR2 is SNEGSKA (reference sequence). V was pared by 6 bases and J by 4 bases, with 15 bases between. The CDR3 DNA follows: TGCAGTGCCCCCATTAAGGCGAGCACCGGGGAGCTGTTTTTT. It codes for CSAPIKASTGELFF.

The rearrangement uses TRBV12-3 or TRBV12-4 and TRBJ1-6; D unclear. This CDR3 region has 16 residues. V dropped 2 bases and J dropped 0 bases, with 8 bases sitting between them. The CDR3 here is CASSLMRSSYNSPLHF. The CDR3 bases are TGTGCCAGCAGTTTAATGAGGAGCTCCTATAATTCACCCCTCCACTTT.

A few counts support this clonotype. The chain is built from TRBV5-1 and TRBJ2-2; D gene unclear. The CDR3 sequence is 14 residues long. V was shortened by 4 bases and J by 6 bases, with 13 bases between the two germline ends. Germline V gives CDR1 SGHRS, CDR2 YFSETQ. CDR3 nucleotides: TGCGCCAGCAGCCTAGGATTTTCACCCGGGGAGCTGTTTTTT. Translated, it gives CASSLGFSPGELFF.

The V gene is TRBV24-1, the J gene TRBJ2-5, with 10 positions matching TRBD1. Germline CDR1 reads KGHDR; CDR2 reads SFDVKD. This CDR3 region has 19 residues. V lost 3 bases, J lost 2 bases, and 14 bases stayed unmatched. CDR3 bases: TGTGCCACCAGTGATGCGGGACAGGGGTCGGGATTCCCACAAGAGACCCAGTACTTC. Encoded protein: CATSDAGQGSGFPQETQYF.

This clonotype was seen a handful of times. This sequence joins TRBV20-1 and TRBJ2-3; no clear D. CDR1 is DFQATT, CDR2 SNEGSKA, per germline (reference sequence). Trimming removed 1 base at V and 2 bases at J, with 19 bases between. CDR3 size: 17 residues. This chain's CDR3 is CSARGELNKRPTDTQYF. The DNA of the CDR3 is TGCAGTGCTAGAGGGGAACTCAATAAACGACCCACAGATACGCAGTATTTT.

V and J are TRBV5-1 and TRBJ2-5; TRBD2 aligns across 9 bases. The V gene's germline CDR1 is SGHRS and CDR2 YFSETQ. The ends lost 2 bases at V and 5 bases at J; junction bases unmatched: 7. The CDR3 is 15 residues long. CDR3 region: CASSFGLAGKETQYF. The CDR3 coding sequence is TGCGCCAGCAGCTTTGGGCTAGCGGGAAAGGAGACCCAGTACTTC.

The chain combines TRBV5-1 with TRBJ2-5; TRBD2 matches at 13 bases. V lost 4 bases and J lost 5; bases outside the gene matches: 8. This CDR3 region has 16 residues. The germline V gene encodes CDR1 SGHRS and CDR2 YFSETQ. CDR3: CASSIGTSGIGETQYF. CDR3 nucleotide sequence: TGCGCCAGCAGCATTGGGACTAGCGGGATTGGGGAGACCCAGTACTTC. Full variable domain (missing parts from reference TRBV5-1 and TRBJ2-5): KAGVTQTPRYLIKTRGQQVTLSCSPISGHRSVSWYQQTPGQGLQFLFEYFSETQRNKGNFPGRFSGRQFSNSRSEMNVSTLELGDSALYLCASSIGTSGIGETQYFGPGTRLLVL.

The V and J genes are TRBV27 and TRBJ2-1; either TRBD1 or TRBD2 may supply D (5 bases each). The CDR3 totals 14 residues. V gave up 2 bases and J gave up 8 bases, with 13 bases separating them. The V gene's germline CDR1 is MNHEY and CDR2 SMNVEV (reference sequence). In DNA form, the CDR3 reads TGTGCCAGCAGTTTAGATGGGGGTGGCGATGAGCAGTTCTTC. Its translation: CASSLDGGGDEQFF.

This clonotype has just one count. The chain combines TRBV7-2 with TRBJ1-5, with 7 bases aligning to TRBD1. The ends lost 5 bases at V and 6 bases at J; junction bases unmatched: 10. From germline, CDR1 is SGHTA and CDR2 FQGNSA. The CDR3 extends over 15 amino acids. Here the CDR3 reads CASSHKLGQPQPQHF. The CDR3 DNA sequence: TGTGCCAGCAGCCACAAATTGGGACAGCCTCAGCCCCAGCATTTT. Using reference TRBV7-2 and TRBJ1-5 for the parts outside the CDR3, the full variable domain is GAGVSQSPSNKVTEKGKDVELRCDPISGHTALYWYRQSLGQGLEFLIYFQGNSAPDKSGLPSDRFSAERTGGSVSTLTIQRTQQEDSAVYLCASSHKLGQPQPQHFGDGTRLSIL.

V usage is TRBV28 and J usage is TRBJ1-5, with 9 bases lining up with TRBD1. The CDR3 contains 19 residues. Trimming took 2 bases from V and 5 from J; bases not matched to a gene: 16. Germline V lookup: CDR1 MDHEN, CDR2 SYDVKM. CDR3 bases: TGTGCCAGCAGTTTACTGCGAGTGCGCGGGACAGGGCGCCATCAGCCCCAGCATTTT. It specifies CASSLLRVRGTGRHQPQHF.

This clonotype was counted a few times. The rearrangement uses TRBV20-1 and TRBJ2-5; D ambiguous. The CDR3 covers 11 residues. Trimming removed 0 bases at V and 5 bases at J, with 4 bases between. Germline-derived CDR1 and CDR2 are DFQATT and SNEGSKA (reference sequence). CDR3 nucleotide sequence: TGCAGTGCTAGAGAGTATGAGACCCAGTACTTC. This translates into CSAREYETQYF.

This clonotype was found a few times. The rearrangement uses TRBV5-1 and TRBJ2-5; no definite D call. The V end was cut by 4 bases, the J end by 2 bases, with 9 bases between. From germline, CDR1 is SGHRS and CDR2 YFSETQ. The CDR3 is 13 amino acids. CDR3 DNA sequence: TGCGCCAGCAGCGTGGAGTATCAAGAGACCCAGTACTTC. It encodes CASSVEYQETQYF.

This clonotype was seen just once. The V call is TRBV5-1, the J call TRBJ1-4, with D perhaps matching TRBD1 (6 bases). The CDR3 contains 16 residues. Germline CDR1 and CDR2: SGHRS and YFSETQ. V was trimmed by 0 bases and J by 2 bases, leaving 11 bases between them. The CDR3 here is CASSLAKTGTNEKLFF. In DNA, the CDR3 is TGCGCCAGCAGCTTGGCGAAGACAGGCACTAATGAAAAACTGTTTTTT. Supplemented by reference TRBV5-1 and TRBJ1-4, the full variable domain reads KAGVTQTPRYLIKTRGQQVTLSCSPISGHRSVSWYQQTPGQGLQFLFEYFSETQRNKGNFPGRFSGRQFSNSRSEMNVSTLELGDSALYLCASSLAKTGTNEKLFFGSGTQLSVL.

The V gene is TRBV3-1, the J gene TRBJ1-4; 9 bases map to TRBD1. The germline CDR1 and CDR2 sequences are LGHDT and YNNKEL (reference sequence). The length of the CDR3 is 16 residues. V dropped 3 bases and J dropped 8; count of bases not matched to a gene: 10. CDR3 bases: TGTGCCAGCAGCCATACTGCCGGGACAGGGAGGGAAAAACTGTTTTTT. It is translated as CASSHTAGTGREKLFF.

This chain connects TRBV14 to TRBJ1-2; 7 bases align to TRBD1. The germline gives CDR1 SGHDN, CDR2 FVKESK. Germline trimming cut 0 bases from V and 6 bases from J; bases unmatched to any gene: 4. The CDR3 is 14 residues long. The CDR3 protein is CASSQEGGWNGYTF. The DNA for the CDR3 is TGTGCCAGCAGCCAAGAAGGGGGCTGGAATGGCTACACCTTC. Filled out from reference TRBV14 and TRBJ1-2, the complete variable domain reads EAGVTQFPSHSVIEKGQTVTLRCDPISGHDNLYWYRRVMGKEIKFLLHFVKESKQDESGMPNNRFLAERTGGTYSTLKVQPAELEDSGVYFCASSQEGGWNGYTFGSGTRLTVV.

The chain has TRBV20-1 and TRBJ2-7; perhaps TRBD2 as D (5 bases). The germline V and J ends were trimmed by 1 base and 3 bases, with 16 bases remaining between them. Germline V CDR1 and CDR2: DFQATT, SNEGSKA (reference sequence). CDR3 length equals 15 residues. CDR3 DNA: TGCAGTGCTAGAGTACCTAGCCCGGGAAACTACGAGCAGTACTTC. Translation gives CSARVPSPGNYEQYF.

The rearrangement uses TRBV30 and TRBJ1-2; no definite D call. CDR1 GTSNPN and CDR2 SVGIG come from the germline V gene (reference sequence). The CDR3 has 13 residues. V lost 0 bases and J lost 7, with 12 bases in between. CDR3 coding DNA: TGTGCCTGGAGTGTACTTGGTATCGGTGGCTACACCTTC. It specifies CAWSVLGIGGYTF. The full variable domain, completed using reference TRBV30 and TRBJ1-2, is SQTIHQWPATLVQPVGSPLSLECTVEGTSNPNLYWYRQAAGRGLQLLFYSVGIGQISSEVPQNLSASRPQDRQFILSSKKLLLSDSGFYLCAWSVLGIGGYTFGSGTRLTVV.

V and J are TRBV20-1 and TRBJ2-3; 16 nucleotides align to TRBD2. The germline gives CDR1 DFQATT, CDR2 SNEGSKA (reference sequence). This CDR3 comprises 16 residues. J gave up 1 base and V 6 bases, and 4 bases lay outside the gene matches. In DNA, the CDR3 is TGCAGTGCCACCGGGACTAGCGGGAGGGGCACAGATACGCAGTATTTT. Amino acids: CSATGTSGRGTDTQYF.